The T cell receptor (beta chain) under discussion was sequenced for a study of cytomegalovirus exposure and HLA in healthy donors. This PCR relied on a set of 60 Vbeta primers and 13 Jbeta primers. Method: immunoSEQ multiplex PCR; TCRdb's copy keeps in-frame clones and lacks some. There are roughly 150,000 clones in the sample; 65% to 85% occur only once, and around 4.5% lies in the top ten. Looked up from germline, CDR1 is SNHLY and CDR2 is FYNNEI. This CDR3 region has 15 residues. The germline V and J ends were trimmed by 3 bases and 8 bases, with 17 bases remaining between them. The clonotype comes from a woman aged 40 to 49 in good health and CMV-seropositive. The chain recombines TRBV2 with TRBJ2-1; maybe TRBD1 (5 bases). Sequenced input: PBMCs. CDR3 sequence (DNA): TGTGCCAGCAGTGACTTTCTACAAGTAGGGGATGAGCAGTTCTTC. Residues: CASSDFLQVGDEQFF.